Sequencing of this T cell receptor beta chain was carried out in a study of regulatory T cells in long-lasting Graves disease. There are many counts of this clonotype. According to the study, TCR beta libraries were built with iRepertoire HTBI primers and CDR3-region Arm-PCR. TCRdb re-derived calls from the multiplex PCR reads in MiXCR, one entry per CDR3 protein. The data contain a few hundred thousand distinct CDR3 sequences, approximately 16% of them singletons. The time point denotes: newly diagnosed GD, antithyroid drugs for less than 3 months. PBMC RNA was the source of the TCR library. A blood draw put around 9 milliliters of peripheral blood into EDTA tubes. The sample was also linked to a second study, of T cells in Graves' hyperthyroidism and ophthalmopathy.

The sequence was collected from a man aged 40-55 years with Graves disease. The sample here was peripheral blood mononuclear cells (PBMCs), taken at new diagnosis, from a patient treated with antithyroid drugs.

CDR3 sequence reads: CATAAGADSYEQYF. The CDR3 region has the DNA TGTGCCACGGCGGCTGGGGCGGACTCCTACGAGCAGTACTTC. This chain joins TRBV24-1 and TRBJ2-7; TRBD1 is a possible D gene (5 bases). Trimming took 10 bases from V and 0 from J, leaving 15 bases between them. CDR3 length equals 14 residues. Germline V gene sequence: CDR1 KGHDR, CDR2 SFDVKD.